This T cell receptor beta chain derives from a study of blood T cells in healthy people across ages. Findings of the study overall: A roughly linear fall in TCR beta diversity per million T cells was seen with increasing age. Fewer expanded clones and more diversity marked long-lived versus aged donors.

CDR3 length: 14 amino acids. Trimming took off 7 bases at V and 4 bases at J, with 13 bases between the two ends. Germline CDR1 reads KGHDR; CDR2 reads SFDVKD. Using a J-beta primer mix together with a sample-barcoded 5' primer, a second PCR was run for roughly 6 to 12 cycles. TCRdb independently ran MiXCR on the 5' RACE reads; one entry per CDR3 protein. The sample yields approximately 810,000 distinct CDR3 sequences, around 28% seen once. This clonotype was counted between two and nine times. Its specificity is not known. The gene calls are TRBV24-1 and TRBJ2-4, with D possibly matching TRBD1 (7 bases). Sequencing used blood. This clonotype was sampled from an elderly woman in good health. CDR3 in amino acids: CATRDSGGKNIQYF. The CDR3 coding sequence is TGTGCCACCAGGGACTCAGGGGGGAAAAACATTCAGTACTTC.